These 11 T cell receptor beta chains were sequenced from one sample in a study of blood T cell repertoires in COVID-19. Assay: immunoSEQ multiplex PCR; the TCRdb copy retains only in-frame clones and omits some. This sample carries about 200,000 clones, more than 70% of them seen once, and the ten largest clones take around 5.9%. Sequenced material: peripheral blood. The receptors come from a woman aged 40 to 50 who had recovered from COVID-19.

The chain employs TRBV7-2 and TRBJ1-5; 7 nucleotides align to TRBD1. Trimming cost V 5 bases and J 5 bases; bases outside gene matches: 3. The CDR3 totals 13 residues. Germline loops: CDR1 SGHTA, CDR2 FQGNSA. In nucleotides, the CDR3 is TGTGCCAGCAGCCCCGGACAGGATCAGCCCCAGCATTTT. Its translation: CASSPGQDQPQHF.

The gene calls are TRBV10-3 and TRBJ1-1, with 8 bases that match TRBD1. With V trimmed by 6 bases and J by 9 bases, 9 bases remained unmatched. Germline V gives CDR1 ENHRY, CDR2 SYGVKD. The CDR3 is made up of 13 amino acids. The CDR3 DNA is TGTGCCATCAGGGAAGGGACAGGCTTACAAGCTTTCTTT. Residues: CAIREGTGLQAFF.

The V gene is TRBV28, the J gene TRBJ2-3; D not certain. The germline V gene encodes CDR1 MDHEN and CDR2 SYDVKM. Trimming took 1 base from V and 6 from J, leaving 5 bases between them. The CDR3 sequence is 12 residues long. The DNA of the CDR3 is TGTGCCAGCAGTTTATCTGAGGATACGCAGTATTTT. The encoded protein is CASSLSEDTQYF.

The CDR3 DNA is TGTGCCAGCTCACCATTTAACCAGGGTTCGAACACTGAAGCTTTCTTT. The encoded protein is CASSPFNQGSNTEAFF. The chain combines TRBV18 with TRBJ1-1, with D tentatively TRBD1 (5 bases). V lost 2 bases, J lost 1 base, and 14 bases lay in between. The CDR3 has 16 residues. CDR1 is KGHSH and CDR2 is LQKENI in the germline V gene.

The V call is TRBV6-2 or TRBV6-3, the J call TRBJ2-1; TRBD2 matches at 10 bases. The trim removed 0 bases at V and 7 bases at J, leaving 6 bases unmatched. The CDR3 is 16 amino acids. CDR1 and CDR2 from the germline V gene are MNHEY and SVGEGT. The CDR3 nucleotides read TGTGCCAGCAGTTACTCACTAGCGGGAAATAGGAATGAGCAGTTCTTC. It translates to CASSYSLAGNRNEQFF.

This chain connects TRBV4-2 to TRBJ1-1; 10 bases align to TRBD1. CDR1 LGHNA and CDR2 YNFKEQ come from the germline V gene. The V gene end was trimmed by 4 bases and the J gene end by 6 bases; junction bases not matched to a gene: 5. The CDR3 loop spans 14 amino acids. The CDR3 is CASSPTGGRAEAFF. In DNA form, the CDR3 reads TGTGCCAGCAGCCCGACAGGGGGCCGGGCTGAAGCTTTCTTT.

This chain links TRBV3-1 (or the pseudogene TRBV3-2) with TRBJ1-1; D remains ambiguous. This CDR3 is built from 14 residues. V shed 0 bases and J shed 2 bases, with 7 bases lying between them. Germline CDR1 is LGHDT and CDR2 is YNNKEL (reference sequence). The CDR3 DNA follows: TGTGCCAGCAGCCAAGATCTCCTTAACACTGAAGCTTTCTTT. This translates into CASSQDLLNTEAFF.

This chain uses TRBV6-5 with TRBJ1-2, with D possibly TRBD1 on 5 matching bases. Trimming took 7 bases from V and 4 from J, leaving 16 bases between them. The CDR3 has 14 amino acids. CDR1 and CDR2 from the germline V gene are MNHEY and SVGAGI. CDR3 in DNA: TGTGCCAGCACGGGGGGAGGTGTAGGCTATGGCTACACCTTC. Translating it yields CASTGGGVGYGYTF.

This chain connects TRBV6-2 or TRBV6-3 to TRBJ2-7, with a possible D match to TRBD1 (5 bases). The CDR3 contains 14 residues. V lost 2 bases, J lost 4 bases, and 12 bases lay in between. Germline V gene sequence: CDR1 MNHEY, CDR2 SVGEGT. The CDR3 DNA follows: TGTGCCAGCAGTTACGTCCAGGGAATGTACGAGCAGTACTTC. This gives the protein CASSYVQGMYEQYF.

This clone is a singleton in its sample. The chain joins TRBV19 to TRBJ1-2; perhaps TRBD1 as D (5 bases). This CDR3 is built from 12 residues. Trimming removed 3 bases at V and 7 bases at J, with 9 bases between. Germline CDR1 and CDR2: LNHDA and SQIVND (reference sequence). CDR3 nucleotide sequence: TGTGCCAGTAGTATCCCAGGGTCTGGCTACACCTTC. This encodes CASSIPGSGYTF.

The chain combines TRBV5-6 with TRBJ1-2; D not resolved. Germline V gives CDR1 SGHDT, CDR2 YYEEEE. Deletions cut 5 bases from V and 3 bases from J, with 11 bases between. This CDR3 contains 13 residues. The CDR3 here is CASSPDGDYGYTF. The CDR3 DNA reads TGTGCCAGCAGTCCAGACGGAGACTATGGCTACACCTTC.